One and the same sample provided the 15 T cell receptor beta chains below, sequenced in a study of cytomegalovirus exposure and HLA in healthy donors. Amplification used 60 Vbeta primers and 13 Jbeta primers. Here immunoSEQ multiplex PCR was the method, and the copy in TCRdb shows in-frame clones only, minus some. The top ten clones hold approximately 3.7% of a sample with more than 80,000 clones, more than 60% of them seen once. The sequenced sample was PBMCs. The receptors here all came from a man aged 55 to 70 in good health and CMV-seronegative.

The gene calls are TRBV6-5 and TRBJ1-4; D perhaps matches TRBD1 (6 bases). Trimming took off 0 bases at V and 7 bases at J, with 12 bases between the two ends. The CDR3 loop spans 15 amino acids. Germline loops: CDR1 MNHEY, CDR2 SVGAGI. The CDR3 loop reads CASSYSAGVLEKLFF. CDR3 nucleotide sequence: TGTGCCAGCAGTTACTCGGCAGGGGTTCTTGAAAAACTGTTTTTT.

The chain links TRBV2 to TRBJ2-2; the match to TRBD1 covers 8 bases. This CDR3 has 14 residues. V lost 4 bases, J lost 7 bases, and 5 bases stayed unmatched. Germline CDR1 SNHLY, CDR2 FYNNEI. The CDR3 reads CASSGRTGHGELFF. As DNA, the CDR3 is TGTGCCAGCAGTGGCAGGACAGGGCACGGGGAGCTGTTTTTT.

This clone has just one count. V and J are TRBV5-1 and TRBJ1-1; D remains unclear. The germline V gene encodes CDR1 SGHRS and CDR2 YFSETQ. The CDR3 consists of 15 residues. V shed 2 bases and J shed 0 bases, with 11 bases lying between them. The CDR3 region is CASSFTTYMNTEAFF. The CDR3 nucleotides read TGCGCCAGCAGCTTCACGACTTACATGAACACTGAAGCTTTCTTT.

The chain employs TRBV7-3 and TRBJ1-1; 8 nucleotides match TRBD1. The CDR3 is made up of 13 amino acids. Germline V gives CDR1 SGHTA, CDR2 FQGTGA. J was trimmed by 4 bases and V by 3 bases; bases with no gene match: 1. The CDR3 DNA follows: TGTGCCAGCAGCTTCGACAGGGGCACTGAAGCTTTCTTT. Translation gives CASSFDRGTEAFF.

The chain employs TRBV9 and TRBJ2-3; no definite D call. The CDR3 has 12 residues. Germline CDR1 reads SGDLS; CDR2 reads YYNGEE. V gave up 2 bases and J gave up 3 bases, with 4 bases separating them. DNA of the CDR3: TGTGCCAGCAGCGTCATGACAGATACGCAGTATTTT. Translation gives CASSVMTDTQYF.

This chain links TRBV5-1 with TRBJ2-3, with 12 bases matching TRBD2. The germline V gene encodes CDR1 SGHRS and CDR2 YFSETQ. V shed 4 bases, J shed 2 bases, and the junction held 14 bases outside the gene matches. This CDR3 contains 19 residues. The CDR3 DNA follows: TGCGCCAGCAGCAAACCAGGAGGACTAGCGGGACCTTTCACAGATACGCAGTATTTT. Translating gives CASSKPGGLAGPFTDTQYF. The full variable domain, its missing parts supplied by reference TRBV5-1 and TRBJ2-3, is KAGVTQTPRYLIKTRGQQVTLSCSPISGHRSVSWYQQTPGQGLQFLFEYFSETQRNKGNFPGRFSGRQFSNSRSEMNVSTLELGDSALYLCASSKPGGLAGPFTDTQYFGPGTRLTVL.

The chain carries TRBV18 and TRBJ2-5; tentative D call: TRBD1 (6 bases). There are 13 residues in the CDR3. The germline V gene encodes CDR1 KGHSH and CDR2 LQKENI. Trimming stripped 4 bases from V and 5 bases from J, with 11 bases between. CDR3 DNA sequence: TGTGCCAGCTCACGACGACAGGATGAGACCCAGTACTTC. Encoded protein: CASSRRQDETQYF.

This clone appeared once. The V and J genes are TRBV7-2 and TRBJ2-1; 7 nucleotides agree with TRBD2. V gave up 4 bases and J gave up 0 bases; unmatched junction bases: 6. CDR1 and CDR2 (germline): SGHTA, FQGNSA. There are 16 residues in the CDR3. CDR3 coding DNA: TGTGCCAGCAGCTCCTGGGCTAGCGGCTCCTACAATGAGCAGTTCTTC. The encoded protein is CASSSWASGSYNEQFF. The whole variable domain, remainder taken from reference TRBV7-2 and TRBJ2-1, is GAGVSQSPSNKVTEKGKDVELRCDPISGHTALYWYRQSLGQGLEFLIYFQGNSAPDKSGLPSDRFSAERTGGSVSTLTIQRTQQEDSAVYLCASSSWASGSYNEQFFGPGTRLTVL.

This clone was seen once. The CDR3 reads CASSEVHLAGGETQYF. CDR3 nucleotide sequence: TGTGCCAGCAGTGAAGTTCACCTAGCGGGGGGAGAGACCCAGTACTTC. This chain uses TRBV6-1 with TRBJ2-5; 11 nucleotides line up with TRBD2. Losses at the gene ends were 1 base for V and 4 bases for J; bases not matched to a gene: 5. Germline values: CDR1 MNHNS, CDR2 SASEGT. This CDR3 comprises 16 residues.

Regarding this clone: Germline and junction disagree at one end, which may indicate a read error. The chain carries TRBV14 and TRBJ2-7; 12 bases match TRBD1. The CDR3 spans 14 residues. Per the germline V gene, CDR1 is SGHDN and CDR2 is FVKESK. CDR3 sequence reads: CASSLTGTGGEEYF. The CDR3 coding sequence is TGTGCCAGCAGCCTAACCGGGACAGGGGGCGAGGAGTACTTC.

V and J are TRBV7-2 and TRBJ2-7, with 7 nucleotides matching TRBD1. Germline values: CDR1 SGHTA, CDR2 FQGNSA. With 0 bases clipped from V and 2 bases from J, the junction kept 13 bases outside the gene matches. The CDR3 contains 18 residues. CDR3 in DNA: TGTGCCAGCAGCTTAGCGCACAAGGCGAACAGGGGTGCCTACGAGCAGTACTTC. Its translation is CASSLAHKANRGAYEQYF.

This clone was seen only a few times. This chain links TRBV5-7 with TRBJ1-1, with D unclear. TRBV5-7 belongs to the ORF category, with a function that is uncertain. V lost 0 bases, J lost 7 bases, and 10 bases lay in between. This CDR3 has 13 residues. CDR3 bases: TGTGCCAGCAGCTTGGATCAGGCCTTTGAAGCTTTCTTT. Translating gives CASSLDQAFEAFF.

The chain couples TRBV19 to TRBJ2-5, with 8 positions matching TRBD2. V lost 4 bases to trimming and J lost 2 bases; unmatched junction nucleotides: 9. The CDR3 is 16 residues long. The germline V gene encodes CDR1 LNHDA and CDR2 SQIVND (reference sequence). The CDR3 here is CASSSPPGGVQETQYF. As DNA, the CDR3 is TGTGCCAGTAGTAGCCCCCCGGGGGGGGTTCAAGAGACCCAGTACTTC.

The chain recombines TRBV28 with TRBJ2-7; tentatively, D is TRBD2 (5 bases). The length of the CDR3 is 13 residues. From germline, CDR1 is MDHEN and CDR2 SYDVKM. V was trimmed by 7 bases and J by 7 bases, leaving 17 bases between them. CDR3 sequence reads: CASTPSGGREQYV. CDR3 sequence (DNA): TGTGCCAGCACGCCATCCGGAGGTAGGGAGCAGTACGTC.

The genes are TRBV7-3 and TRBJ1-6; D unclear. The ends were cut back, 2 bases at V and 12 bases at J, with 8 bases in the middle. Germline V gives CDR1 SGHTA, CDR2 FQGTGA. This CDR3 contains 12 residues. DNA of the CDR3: TGTGCCAGCAGCTTAGGTCTCGGACCCCTCCACTTT. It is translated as CASSLGLGPLHF.